This TCR beta chain was sequenced in a study of CD8 T cells in Susac syndrome. The CDR3 totals 14 residues. Per germline, CDR1 MGHDK and CDR2 SYGVNS. V lost 0 bases and J 5 bases, leaving 10 bases between the germline ends. An amount of RNA that ranged from roughly 0.5 to 1 ug was reverse transcribed with random hexamers. TCRdb reprocessed the immunoSEQ multiplex PCR reads via MiXCR and lists one record per CDR3 protein. The data hold about 180,000 distinct CDR3 sequences, with 90% to 97% observed a single time. CD8+ and CD4+ T cells circulating in blood were sequenced for TCR beta. Source material: CD4+ T cells from PBMCs. J is TRBJ2-5 and V is TRBV25-1; possibly TRBD2 for D (6 bases). The TCR sequence derives from a human donor with multiple sclerosis. DNA for the CDR3: TGTGCCAGCAGTGAATACGGGGGTTTGGAGACCCAGTACTTC. Protein product: CASSEYGGLETQYF.